This record concerns one T cell receptor beta chain sequence. Mismatch with germline at one junction end may stem from a read error. Cohort 3 donors were reported recovered after two negative PCRs, clearance, or symptom resolution. The data belong to a study of blood T cell repertoires in COVID-19. Study as a whole: Researchers got acute and convalescent COVID-19 samples from the United States, Italy and Spain. PBMCs, B-cell-depleted T cells, or T cells were the source of the cDNA or gDNA that made up the material.

Original analysis: Quantification of nucleated cells was approximated via reference gene primer amplification. The data were produced by immunoSEQ multiplex PCR, yet TCRdb's version contains in-frame clones alone and is incomplete. V, J and clone size are those of that table, while D and trimming were read from the DNA. Among approximately 310,000 clones listed, around nine tenths were seen once. Sequenced: PBMCs or T cells enriched from blood (not recorded which). This sequence was found in a man in his 60s who had recovered from COVID-19.

The CDR3 here is CASSLGGVLPQHF. The DNA for the CDR3 is TGTGCCAGCAGCTTAGGAGGAGTTCTGCCCCAGCATTTT. The chain links TRBV12-3 or TRBV12-4 to TRBJ1-5; D gene uncertain. CDR3 length: 13 residues.